This T cell receptor (beta chain) is from a study of identifying expanded T cells in peripheral blood. The CDR3 extends over 16 amino acids. The J segment lost 7 bases and the V segment lost 4 bases, leaving 8 bases of the junction unmatched. CDR1 is SEHNR, CDR2 FQNEAQ, per germline (reference sequence). TCRdb's copy holds only in-frame clones and misses some; the assay was immunoSEQ multiplex PCR. The table records about 97,000 clones, 70% to 90% of them present only once. This chain joins TRBV7-9 and TRBJ1-4; 11 bases fit TRBD1. Sequencing used blood. The source of this sequence is a person between 18 and 75 years old in good health. This CDR3 is CASSSRRGQGVEKLFF. The CDR3 DNA follows: TGTGCCAGCAGCTCTAGAAGGGGACAGGGGGTTGAAAAACTGTTTTTT.